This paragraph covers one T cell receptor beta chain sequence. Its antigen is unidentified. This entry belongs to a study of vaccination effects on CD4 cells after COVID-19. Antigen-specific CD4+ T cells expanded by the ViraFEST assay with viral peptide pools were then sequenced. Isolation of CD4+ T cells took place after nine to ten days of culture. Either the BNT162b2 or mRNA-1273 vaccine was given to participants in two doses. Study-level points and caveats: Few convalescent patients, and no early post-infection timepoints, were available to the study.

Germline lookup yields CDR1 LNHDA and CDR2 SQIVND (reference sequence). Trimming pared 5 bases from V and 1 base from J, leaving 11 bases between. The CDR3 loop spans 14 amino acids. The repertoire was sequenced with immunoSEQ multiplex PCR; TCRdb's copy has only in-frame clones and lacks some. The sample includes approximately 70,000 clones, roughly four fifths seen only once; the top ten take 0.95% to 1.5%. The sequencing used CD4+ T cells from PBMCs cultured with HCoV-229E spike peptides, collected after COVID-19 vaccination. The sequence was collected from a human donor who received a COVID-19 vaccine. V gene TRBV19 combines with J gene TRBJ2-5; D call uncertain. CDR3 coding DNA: TGTGCCAGTAGTCGTAGGGCAGCCCAAGAGACCCAGTACTTC. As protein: CASSRRAAQETQYF.